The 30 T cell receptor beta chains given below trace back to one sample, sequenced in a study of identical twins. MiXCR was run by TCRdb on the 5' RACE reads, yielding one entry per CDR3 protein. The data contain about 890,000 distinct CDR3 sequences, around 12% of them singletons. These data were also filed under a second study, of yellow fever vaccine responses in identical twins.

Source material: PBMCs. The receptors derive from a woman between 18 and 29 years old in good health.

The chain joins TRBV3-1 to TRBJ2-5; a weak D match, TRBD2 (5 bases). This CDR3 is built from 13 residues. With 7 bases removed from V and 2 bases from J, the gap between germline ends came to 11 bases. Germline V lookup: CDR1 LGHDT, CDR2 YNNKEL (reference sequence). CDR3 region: CASNRGTQETQYF. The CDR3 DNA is TGTGCCAGCAACCGGGGTACTCAAGAGACCCAGTACTTC.

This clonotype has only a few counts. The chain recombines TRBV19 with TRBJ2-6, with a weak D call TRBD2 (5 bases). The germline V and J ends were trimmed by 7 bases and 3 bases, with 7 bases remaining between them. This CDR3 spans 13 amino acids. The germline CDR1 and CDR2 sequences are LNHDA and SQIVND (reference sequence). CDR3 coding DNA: TGTGCCAGTACGGACTTTGGGGCCAACGTCCTGACTTTC. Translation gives CASTDFGANVLTF.

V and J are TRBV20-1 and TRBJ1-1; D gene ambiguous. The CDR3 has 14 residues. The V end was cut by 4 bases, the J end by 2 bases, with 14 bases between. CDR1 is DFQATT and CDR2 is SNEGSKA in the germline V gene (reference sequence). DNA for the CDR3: TGCAGTGCTACCCCCATTGGAGTAAACACTGAAGCTTTCTTT. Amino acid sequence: CSATPIGVNTEAFF.

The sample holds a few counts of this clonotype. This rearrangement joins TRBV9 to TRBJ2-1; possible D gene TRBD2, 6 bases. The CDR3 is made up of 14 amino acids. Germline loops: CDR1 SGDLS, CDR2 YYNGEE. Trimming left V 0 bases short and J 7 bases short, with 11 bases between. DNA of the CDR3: TGTGCCAGCAGCGTAGACATAGCGGAAAATGAGCAGTTCTTC. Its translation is CASSVDIAENEQFF.

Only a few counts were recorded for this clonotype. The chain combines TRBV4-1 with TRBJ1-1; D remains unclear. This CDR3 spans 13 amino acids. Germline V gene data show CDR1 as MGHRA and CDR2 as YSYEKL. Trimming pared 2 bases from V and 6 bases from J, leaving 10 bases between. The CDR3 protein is CASSQSLRSEAFF. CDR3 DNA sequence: TGCGCCAGCAGCCAATCCCTGCGGTCTGAAGCTTTCTTT.

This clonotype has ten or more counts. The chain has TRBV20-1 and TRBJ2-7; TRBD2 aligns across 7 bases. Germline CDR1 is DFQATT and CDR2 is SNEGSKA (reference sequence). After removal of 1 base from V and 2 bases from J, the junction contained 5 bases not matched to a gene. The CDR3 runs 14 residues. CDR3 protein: CSARGLAATYEQYF. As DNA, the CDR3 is TGCAGTGCTAGAGGGCTAGCGGCAACCTACGAGCAGTACTTC.

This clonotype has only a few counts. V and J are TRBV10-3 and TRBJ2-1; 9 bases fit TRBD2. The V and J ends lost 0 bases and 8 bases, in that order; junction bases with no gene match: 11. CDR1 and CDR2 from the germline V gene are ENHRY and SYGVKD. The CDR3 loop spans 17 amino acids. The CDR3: CAISESITAGGSDEQFF. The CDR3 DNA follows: TGTGCCATCAGTGAGTCGATTACAGCGGGAGGTAGCGATGAGCAGTTCTTC.

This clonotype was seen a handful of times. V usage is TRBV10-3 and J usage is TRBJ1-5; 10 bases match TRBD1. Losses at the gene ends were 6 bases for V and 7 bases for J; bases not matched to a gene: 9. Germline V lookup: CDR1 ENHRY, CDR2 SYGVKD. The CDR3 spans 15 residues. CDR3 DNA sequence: TGTGCCATCAGCGCCGGGACAGGGGTGCGACAGCCCCAGCATTTT. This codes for CAISAGTGVRQPQHF.

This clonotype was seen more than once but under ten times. The CDR3 DNA reads TGTGCCAGCAGTCCCTCTCTGGGGGTCTACGAGCAGTACGTC. It codes for CASSPSLGVYEQYV. The rearrangement links TRBV28 to TRBJ2-7, with D possibly being TRBD1 or TRBD2 (5 bases each). V lost 5 bases and J 3 bases, leaving 14 bases between the germline ends. The CDR3 has 14 residues. Germline CDR1 MDHEN, CDR2 SYDVKM.

DNA of the CDR3: TGTGCCAGCAGCCAGATTATGGGGTCTGAAGCTTTCTTT. Amino acids: CASSQIMGSEAFF. The chain uses TRBV7-2 and TRBJ1-1; no definite D call. CDR1 SGHTA and CDR2 FQGNSA come from the germline V gene. Trimming cost V 5 bases and J 6 bases, with 13 bases left between them. This CDR3 spans 13 amino acids.

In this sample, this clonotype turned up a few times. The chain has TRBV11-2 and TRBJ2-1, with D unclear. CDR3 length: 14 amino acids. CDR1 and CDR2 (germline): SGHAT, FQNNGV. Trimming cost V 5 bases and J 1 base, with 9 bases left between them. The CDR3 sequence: CASSPVFSYNEQFF. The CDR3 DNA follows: TGTGCCAGCAGCCCGGTTTTTTCCTACAATGAGCAGTTCTTC.

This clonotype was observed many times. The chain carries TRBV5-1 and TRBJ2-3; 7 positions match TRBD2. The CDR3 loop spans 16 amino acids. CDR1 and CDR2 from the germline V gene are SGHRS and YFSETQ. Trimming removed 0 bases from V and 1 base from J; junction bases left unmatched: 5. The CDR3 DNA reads TGCGCCAGCAGCTTGGAGGGGAGGGCTCGCACAGATACGCAGTATTTT. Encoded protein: CASSLEGRARTDTQYF.

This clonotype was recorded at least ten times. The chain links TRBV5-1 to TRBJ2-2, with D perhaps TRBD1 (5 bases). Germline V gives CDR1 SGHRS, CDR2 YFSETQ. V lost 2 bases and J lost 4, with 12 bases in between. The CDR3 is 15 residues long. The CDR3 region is CASSLDWGGTGELFF. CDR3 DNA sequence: TGCGCCAGCAGCTTAGACTGGGGCGGCACCGGGGAGCTGTTTTTT.

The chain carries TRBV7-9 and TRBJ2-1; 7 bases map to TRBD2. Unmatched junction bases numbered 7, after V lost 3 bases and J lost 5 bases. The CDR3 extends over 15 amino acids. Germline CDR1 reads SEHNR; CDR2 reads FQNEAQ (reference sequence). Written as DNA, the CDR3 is TGTGCCAGCAGCTTTGCGGGAGTAGGCAACAATGAGCAGTTCTTC. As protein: CASSFAGVGNNEQFF.

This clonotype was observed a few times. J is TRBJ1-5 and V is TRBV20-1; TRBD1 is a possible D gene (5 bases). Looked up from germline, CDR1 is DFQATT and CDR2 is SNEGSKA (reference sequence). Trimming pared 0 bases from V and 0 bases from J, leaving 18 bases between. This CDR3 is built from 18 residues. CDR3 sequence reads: CSARDRVPGPHSNQPQHF. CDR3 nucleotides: TGCAGTGCTAGAGATAGGGTCCCAGGGCCCCATAGCAATCAGCCCCAGCATTTT.

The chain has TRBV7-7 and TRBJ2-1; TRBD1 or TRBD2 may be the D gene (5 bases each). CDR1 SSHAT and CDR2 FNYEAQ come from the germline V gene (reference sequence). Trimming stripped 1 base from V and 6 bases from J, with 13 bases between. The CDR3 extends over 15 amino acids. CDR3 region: CASSLDGALGNEQFF. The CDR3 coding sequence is TGTGCCAGCAGCTTAGACGGGGCTCTGGGCAATGAGCAGTTCTTC. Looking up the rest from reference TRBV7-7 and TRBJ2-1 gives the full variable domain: GAGVSQSPRYKVTKRGQDVTLRCDPISSHATLYWYQQALGQGPEFLTYFNYEAQPDKSGLPSDRFSAERPEGSISTLTIQRTEQRDSAMYRCASSLDGALGNEQFFGPGTRLTVL.

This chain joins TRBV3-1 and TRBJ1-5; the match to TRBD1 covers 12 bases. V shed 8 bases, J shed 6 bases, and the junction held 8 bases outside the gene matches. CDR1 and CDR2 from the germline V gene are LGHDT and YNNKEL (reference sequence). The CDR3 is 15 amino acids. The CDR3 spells CASSKGQGAGQPQHF. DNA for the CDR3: TGTGCCAGCTCCAAGGGACAGGGGGCGGGTCAGCCCCAGCATTTT.

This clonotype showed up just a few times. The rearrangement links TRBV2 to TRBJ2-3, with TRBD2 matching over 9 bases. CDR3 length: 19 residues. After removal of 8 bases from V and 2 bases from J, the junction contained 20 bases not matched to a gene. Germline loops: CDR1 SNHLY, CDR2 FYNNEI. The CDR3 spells CASCFLRVGSGSVTDTQYF. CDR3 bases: TGTGCCAGCTGCTTCCTCCGCGTAGGTAGCGGGAGTGTCACAGATACGCAGTATTTT.

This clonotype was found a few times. This CDR3 reads CASSLLDGYTF. Here the CDR3 DNA reads TGTGCCAGCAGCTTACTGGATGGCTACACCTTC. The chain combines TRBV7-9 with TRBJ1-2; unclear D gene. The CDR3 loop spans 11 amino acids. V gave up 2 bases and J gave up 6 bases, with 4 bases separating them. Germline V gene lookup returns CDR1 SEHNR and CDR2 FQNEAQ (reference sequence). Using reference TRBV7-9 and TRBJ1-2 for the parts outside the CDR3, the full variable domain is DTGVSQNPRHKITKRGQNVTFRCDPISEHNRLYWYRQTLGQGPEFLTYFQNEAQLEKSRLLSDRFSAERPKGSFSTLEIQRTEQGDSAMYLCASSLLDGYTFGSGTRLTVV.

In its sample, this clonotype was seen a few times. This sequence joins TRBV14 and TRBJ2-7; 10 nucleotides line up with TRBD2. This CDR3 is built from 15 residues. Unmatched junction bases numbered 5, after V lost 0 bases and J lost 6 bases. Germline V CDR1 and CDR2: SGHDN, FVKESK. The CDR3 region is CASSQDWGTSAEQYF. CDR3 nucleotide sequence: TGTGCCAGCAGCCAAGATTGGGGGACTAGCGCCGAGCAGTACTTC.

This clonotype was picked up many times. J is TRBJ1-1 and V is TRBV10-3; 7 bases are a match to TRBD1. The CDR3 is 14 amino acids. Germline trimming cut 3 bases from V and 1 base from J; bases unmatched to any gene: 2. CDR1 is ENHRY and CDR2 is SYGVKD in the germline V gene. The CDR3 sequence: CAISEWTGNTEAFF. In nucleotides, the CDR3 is TGTGCCATCAGTGAATGGACAGGGAACACTGAAGCTTTCTTT.

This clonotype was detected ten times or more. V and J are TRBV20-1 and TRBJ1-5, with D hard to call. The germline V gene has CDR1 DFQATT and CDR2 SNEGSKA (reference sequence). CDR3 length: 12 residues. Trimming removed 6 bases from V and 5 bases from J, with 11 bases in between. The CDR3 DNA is TGCAGTGCCTACCGGGGAGATCAGCCCCAGCATTTT. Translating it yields CSAYRGDQPQHF.

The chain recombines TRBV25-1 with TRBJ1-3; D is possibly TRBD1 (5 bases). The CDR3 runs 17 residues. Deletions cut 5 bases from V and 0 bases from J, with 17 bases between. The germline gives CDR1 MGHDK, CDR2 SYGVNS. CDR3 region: CASSRGQPGLSGNTIYF. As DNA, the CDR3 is TGTGCCAGCAGTCGGGGCCAGCCAGGCCTCTCTGGAAACACCATATATTTT.

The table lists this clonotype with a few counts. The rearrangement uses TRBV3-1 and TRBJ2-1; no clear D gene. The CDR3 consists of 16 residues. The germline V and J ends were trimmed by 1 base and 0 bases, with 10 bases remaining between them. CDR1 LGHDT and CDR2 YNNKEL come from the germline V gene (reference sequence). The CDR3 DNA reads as TGTGCCAGCAGCCAAGGAGCTCCACCCTCCTACAATGAGCAGTTCTTC. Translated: CASSQGAPPSYNEQFF.

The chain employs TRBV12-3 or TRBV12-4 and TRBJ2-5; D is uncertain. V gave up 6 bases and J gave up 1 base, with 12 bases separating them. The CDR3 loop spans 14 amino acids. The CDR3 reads CASSRRALQETQYF. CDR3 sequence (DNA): TGTGCCAGCAGCCGACGGGCACTCCAAGAGACCCAGTACTTC.

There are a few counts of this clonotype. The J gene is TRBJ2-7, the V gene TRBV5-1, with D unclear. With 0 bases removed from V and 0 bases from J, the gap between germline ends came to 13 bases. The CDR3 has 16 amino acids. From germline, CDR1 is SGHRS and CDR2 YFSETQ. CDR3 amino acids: CASSLALVRHSYEQYF. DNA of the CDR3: TGCGCCAGCAGCTTGGCCTTAGTCAGACACTCCTACGAGCAGTACTTC.

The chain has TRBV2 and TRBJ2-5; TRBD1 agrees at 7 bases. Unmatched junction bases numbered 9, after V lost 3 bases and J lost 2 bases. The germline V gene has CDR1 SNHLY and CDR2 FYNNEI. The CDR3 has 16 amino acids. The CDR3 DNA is TGTGCCAGCAGTGATGACGGACAGGCCTATCAAGAGACCCAGTACTTC. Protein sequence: CASSDDGQAYQETQYF.

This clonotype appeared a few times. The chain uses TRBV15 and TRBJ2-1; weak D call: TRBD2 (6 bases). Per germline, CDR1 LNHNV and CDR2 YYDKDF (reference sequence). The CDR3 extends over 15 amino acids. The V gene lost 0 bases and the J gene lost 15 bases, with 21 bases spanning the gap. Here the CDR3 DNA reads TGTGCCACCAGCAGAGACCTAAGTGGGGCTAGCGAGGCGTTCTTC. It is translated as CATSRDLSGASEAFF.

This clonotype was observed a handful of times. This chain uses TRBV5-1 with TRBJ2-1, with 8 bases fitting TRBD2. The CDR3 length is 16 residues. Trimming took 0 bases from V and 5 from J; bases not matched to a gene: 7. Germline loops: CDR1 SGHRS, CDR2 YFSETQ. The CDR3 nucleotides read TGCGCCAGCAGCTTGGCCATCAGCGGGAGCCACAATGAGCAGTTCTTC. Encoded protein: CASSLAISGSHNEQFF.

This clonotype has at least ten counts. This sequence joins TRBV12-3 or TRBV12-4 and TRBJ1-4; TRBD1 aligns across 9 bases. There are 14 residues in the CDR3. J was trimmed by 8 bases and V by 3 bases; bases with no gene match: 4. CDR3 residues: CASSLGQGSEKLFF. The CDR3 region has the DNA TGTGCCAGCAGTTTGGGACAGGGAAGCGAAAAACTGTTTTTT.